This is a list of T cell receptor beta chains from one sample in a study of blood T cell repertoires in COVID-19. TCRdb's table, derived via immunoSEQ multiplex PCR, lists solely in-frame clones and lacks some. This sample has some 150,000 clones, with under 90% found just once. The sequenced sample was peripheral blood. Receptor source: a man aged 60 to 75 with acute or convalescent COVID-19. Each CDR3 is given with its conserved first and last residue. Each record gives: J gene, CDR3 length, V gene, D gene, clone size, CDR3 DNA, CDR3 protein. A D gene is named only where the DNA matches it firmly. Not every row has a clone size; where given, it reads once, few, many or a size class.

>TRBJ1-2|13|TRBV19|.|.
TGTGCCAGTAGCACCGGGAAGTTCGGTGGCTACACCTTC
CASSTGKFGGYTF
>TRBJ2-2|16|TRBV6-5|TRBD2|.
TGTGCCAGCGGTTCGGGACTAGCGGGATACACCGGGGAGCTGTTTTTT
CASGSGLAGYTGELFF
>TRBJ2-5|17|TRBV21-1|.|once
TGTGCCAGCAGCAAAGAGGAAGCAGCCGGAGGAGAGGAGACCCAGTACTTC
CASSKEEAAGGEETQYF
>TRBJ1-1|15|TRBV18|TRBD1|.
TGTGCCAGCTCAAAACAGGGGGCGCCGGACACTGAAGCTTTCTTT
CASSKQGAPDTEAFF
>TRBJ2-3|14|TRBV7-2|.|.
TGTGCCAGCAGCCCCGGACTCCACACAGATACGCAGTATTTT
CASSPGLHTDTQYF
>TRBJ2-1|13|TRBV30|TRBD2|.
TGTGCCTGGAGTGTACGGCTAGCGGCTGAGCAGTTCTTC
CAWSVRLAAEQFF
>TRBJ2-5|17|TRBV9|TRBD2|.
TGTGCCAGCAGCGTAGGGACTAGCGGGGGGGCTTTAGGAACCCAGTACTTC
CASSVGTSGGALGTQYF
>TRBJ1-1|13|TRBV4-3|.|.
TGCGCCAGCAGCCTCAGGGCAGGGTCGAGGGCTTTCTTT
CASSLRAGSRAFF
>TRBJ2-7|16|TRBV6-2/TRBV6-3|TRBD2|once
TGTGCCAGCAGCAACAGGAGAGGACTAGTCTCCTACGAGCAGTACTTC
CASSNRRGLVSYEQYF
>TRBJ2-3|14|TRBV2|.|.
TGTGCCAGCTCGGGACTCTCTAGCACAGATACGCAGTATTTT
CASSGLSSTDTQYF
>TRBJ1-4|15|TRBV9|.|.
TGTGCCAGCAGCAGGGGCGTTGCAACTAATGAAAAACTGTTTTTT
CASSRGVATNEKLFF
>TRBJ2-7|13|TRBV5-1|TRBD2|.
TGCGCCAGCAGCAGACTAGCGGGAGACGAGCAGTACTTC
CASSRLAGDEQYF
>TRBJ1-4|16|TRBV7-8|.|.
TGTGCCAGCAGCTTAGTGGGTTTACAGGTTAATGAAAAACTGTTTTTT
CASSLVGLQVNEKLFF
>TRBJ2-2|13|TRBV12-3/TRBV12-4|.|.
TGTGCCAGCAGCCCGCAGGTCACCGGGGAGCTGTTTTTT
CASSPQVTGELFF
>TRBJ2-3|19|TRBV4-3|TRBD2|.
TGCGCCAGCAGCCAAGGGTACGGGACTAGCGGGCCTAGCACAGATACGCAGTATTTT
CASSQGYGTSGPSTDTQYF